These 8 T cell receptor beta chains came from one sample sequenced in a study of STAT3 mutations in large granular lymphocyte leukemia. Study-level points and caveats: At least one immunodominant TCR beta clonotype appeared in every T-cell large granular lymphocyte leukemia patient.

No antigen has been assigned to these receptors. Data came from immunoSEQ multiplex PCR; TCRdb stores just in-frame clones and leaves some out. The sample has about 15,000 clones, approximately 91% seen once. Material for sequencing was peripheral blood mononuclear cells. The receptors shown here come from a woman between 50 and 59 years old with T-cell large granular lymphocyte leukemia. Some clones in this sample may be carry-over from other donors' samples.

The chain carries TRBV28 and TRBJ2-7; TRBD1 might be the D (6 bases). There are 14 residues in the CDR3. V dropped 6 bases and J dropped 3 bases, with 15 bases sitting between them. Germline CDR1 and CDR2: MDHEN and SYDVKM. CDR3 sequence (DNA): TGTGCCAGCAGACCCCCCGACAGGCTCTACGAGCAGTACTTC. It translates to CASRPPDRLYEQYF.

The rearrangement uses TRBV5-1 and TRBJ2-5; weak D call: TRBD2 (5 bases). The CDR3 extends over 13 amino acids. Trimming removed 3 bases from V and 9 bases from J, with 15 bases in between. Germline V CDR1 and CDR2: SGHRS, YFSETQ. The DNA for the CDR3 is TGCGCCAGCAGCTCTTCGGGTAGCGACCCCCAGTACTTC. Its protein is CASSSSGSDPQYF. Drawing the rest from reference TRBV5-1 and TRBJ2-5, the complete variable domain is KAGVTQTPRYLIKTRGQQVTLSCSPISGHRSVSWYQQTPGQGLQFLFEYFSETQRNKGNFPGRFSGRQFSNSRSEMNVSTLELGDSALYLCASSSSGSDPQYFGPGTRLLVL.

This chain joins TRBV13 and TRBJ2-5, with D perhaps matching TRBD2 (6 bases). The CDR3 extends over 15 amino acids. Looked up from germline, CDR1 is PRHDT and CDR2 is FYEKMQ (reference sequence). The V end was cut by 0 bases, the J end by 3 bases, with 11 bases between. DNA of the CDR3: TGTGCCAGCAGCTTAGGGGGGGAGCGGGAAGAGACCCAGTACTTC. Translation gives CASSLGGEREETQYF.

The chain has TRBV28 and TRBJ1-1, with 9 positions matching TRBD1. The germline V gene has CDR1 MDHEN and CDR2 SYDVKM. Trimming at V came to 5 bases and at J to 4 bases, leaving 8 bases not matched to a gene. The CDR3 has 15 residues. The DNA of the CDR3 is TGTGCCAGCAGTACTGTACAGGGGGCGCTCACTGAAGCTTTCTTT. Translated: CASSTVQGALTEAFF.

This chain uses TRBV9 with TRBJ1-5; D gene uncertain. Germline V gives CDR1 SGDLS, CDR2 YYNGEE. The CDR3 totals 13 residues. Trimming shortened V by 0 bases and J by 4 bases, and 5 bases separated the two germline ends. CDR3 sequence reads: CASSVVGNQPQHF. As DNA, the CDR3 is TGTGCCAGCAGCGTAGTAGGGAATCAGCCCCAGCATTTT.

The rearrangement uses TRBV27 and TRBJ1-2; tentative D call: TRBD1 (6 bases). This CDR3 region has 16 residues. V was pared by 2 bases and J by 0 bases, with 13 bases between. CDR1 is MNHEY and CDR2 is SMNVEV in the germline V gene (reference sequence). The CDR3 spells CASSLGGLGPNYGYTF. CDR3 nucleotide sequence: TGTGCCAGCAGTTTAGGGGGCCTTGGACCTAACTATGGCTACACCTTC.

This chain joins TRBV18 and TRBJ1-1, with 7 bases identical to TRBD1. Unmatched junction bases numbered 3, after V lost 1 base and J lost 4 bases. The CDR3 is 14 residues long. Germline assignment: CDR1 KGHSH and CDR2 LQKENI. In DNA, the CDR3 is TGTGCCAGCTCACCACGGACAGGATCCACTGAAGCTTTCTTT. Translated: CASSPRTGSTEAFF.

The rearrangement uses TRBV28 and TRBJ2-5; D is unresolved. CDR1 and CDR2 from the germline V gene are MDHEN and SYDVKM. The CDR3 contains 14 residues. Trimming removed 3 bases at V and 1 base at J, with 9 bases between. This chain's CDR3 is CASSLSWAQETQYF. For the CDR3, the DNA is TGTGCCAGCAGTTTGAGTTGGGCCCAAGAGACCCAGTACTTC.